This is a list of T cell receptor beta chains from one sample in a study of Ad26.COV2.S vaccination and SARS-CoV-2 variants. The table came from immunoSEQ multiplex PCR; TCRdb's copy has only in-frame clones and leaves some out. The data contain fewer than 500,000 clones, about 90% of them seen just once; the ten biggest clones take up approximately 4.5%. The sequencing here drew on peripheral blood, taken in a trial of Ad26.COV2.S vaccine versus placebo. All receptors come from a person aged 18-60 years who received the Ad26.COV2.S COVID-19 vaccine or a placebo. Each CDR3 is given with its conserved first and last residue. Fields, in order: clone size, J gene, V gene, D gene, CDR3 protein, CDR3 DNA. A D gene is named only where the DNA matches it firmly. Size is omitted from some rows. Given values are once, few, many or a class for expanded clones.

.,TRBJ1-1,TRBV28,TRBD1,CASRKQGVVGPNTEAFF,TGTGCCAGCAGGAAACAGGGGGTAGTAGGCCCGAACACTGAAGCTTTCTTT
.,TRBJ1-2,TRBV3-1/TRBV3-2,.,CASSHAGGYTF,TGTGCCAGCTCCCACGCGGGGGGCTACACCTTC
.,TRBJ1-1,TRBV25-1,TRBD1,CASSEYPRDRNTEAFF,TGTGCCAGCAGTGAATACCCGCGGGACAGAAACACTGAAGCTTTCTTT
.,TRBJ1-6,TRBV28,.,CASTPRAAGAKLHF,TGTGCCAGCACTCCCCGAGCGGCCGGCGCAAAGCTCCACTTT
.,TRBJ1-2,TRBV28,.,CASSSNTFGYGYTF,TGTGCCAGCAGTAGCAACACGTTTGGCTATGGCTACACCTTC
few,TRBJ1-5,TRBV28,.,CASSLVTSDQPQHF,TGTGCCAGCAGCCTCGTCACATCGGATCAGCCCCAGCATTTT
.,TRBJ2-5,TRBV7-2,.,CASSLAAQETQYF,TGTGCCAGCAGCTTAGCCGCCCAAGAGACCCAGTACTTC
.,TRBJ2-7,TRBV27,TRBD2,CASSLRRESYEQYF,TGTGCCAGCAGTTTACGGCGGGAGAGCTACGAGCAGTACTTC
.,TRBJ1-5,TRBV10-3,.,CAISPGWDQPQHF,TGTGCCATCAGCCCAGGGTGGGACCAGCCCCAGCATTTT
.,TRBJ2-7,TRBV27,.,CASSATHPYEQYF,TGTGCCAGCAGTGCGACCCATCCGTACGAGCAGTACTTC
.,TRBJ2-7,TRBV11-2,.,CASSPPGYEQYF,TGTGCCAGCAGCCCTCCCGGCTACGAGCAGTACTTC
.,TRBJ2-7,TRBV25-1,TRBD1,CASSGTGVHEQYF,TGTGCCAGCAGTGGGACAGGGGTCCACGAGCAGTACTTC
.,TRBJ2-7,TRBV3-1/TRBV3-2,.,CASSQLGKKLGEQYF,TGTGCCAGCAGCCAACTGGGGAAAAAACTTGGCGAGCAGTACTTC
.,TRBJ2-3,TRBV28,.,CASRSGSISTDTQYF,TGTGCCAGCAGATCCGGGAGCATAAGCACAGATACGCAGTATTTT
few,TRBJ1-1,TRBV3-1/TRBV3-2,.,CASSQYDTRDKAFF,TGTGCCAGCAGCCAATATGACACAAGGGATAAAGCTTTCTTT
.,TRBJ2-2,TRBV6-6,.,CASSAFTGELFF,TGTGCCAGCAGTGCGTTCACCGGGGAGCTGTTTTTT
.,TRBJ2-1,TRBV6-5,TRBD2,CASSLGLAGDYEQFF,TGTGCCAGCAGTTTAGGACTAGCGGGAGACTATGAGCAGTTCTTC
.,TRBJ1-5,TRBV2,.,CASSDRDPEDSPQHF,TGTGCCAGCAGTGACCGGGACCCCGAGGATTCACCCCAGCATTTT
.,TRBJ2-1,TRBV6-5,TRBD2,CATSSGLNNEQFF,TGTGCCACCTCCTCGGGACTAAACAATGAGCAGTTCTTC
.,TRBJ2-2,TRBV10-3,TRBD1,CAITPTGGETGELFF,TGTGCCATCACTCCCACAGGGGGCGAAACCGGGGAGCTGTTTTTT